This T cell receptor beta chain was profiled in a study of follicular helper T cells after annual influenza vaccination. Remarks on this clone: Antigen: not known.

Using immunoSEQ multiplex PCR, the repertoire was profiled, and TCRdb retains in-frame clones only, with some absent. The sample lists 9,500 to 15,000 clones; roughly three quarters were seen once. Study findings and constraints: Day 7 ICOS+CD38+ clones later appeared mostly in ICOS-CD38- cTfh.

The time point denotes: 2015-2016 season, pre-vaccination. The sequencing used CXCR5+ CD38- circulating T follicular helper cells from blood, collected on the day of influenza vaccination. Described subset: circulating Tfh, non-naive CD4+CXCR5+PD-1+ (ICOS+CD38+ or ICOS-CD38-). The sequence derives from an adult who received the influenza vaccine.

The CDR3 region is CASSFRGQETQYF. CDR3 DNA sequence: TGTGCCAGCAGTTTCCGGGGGCAAGAGACCCAGTACTTC. The rearrangement links TRBV27 to TRBJ2-5, with D perhaps TRBD2 (6 bases). The germline CDR1 and CDR2 sequences are MNHEY and SMNVEV (reference sequence). The CDR3 contains 13 residues. Between the trimmed V and J ends, which lost 3 bases and 2 bases, there was a span of 7 bases.